This is a list of T cell receptor beta chains from one sample in a study of beta chain features in type 1 diabetes. TCRdb's table, derived via immunoSEQ multiplex PCR, lists solely in-frame clones and lacks some. The table lists a few hundred thousand clones, over 7.5% of them singletons, with 0.034% in the top ten. The sample was naive CD4+ T cells from blood. The receptors shown here come from a woman between 18 and 29 years old in good health. The CDR3 runs from the conserved cysteine through the conserved F or W. D genes are given only for firm matches. Not every row has a clone size; where given, it reads once, few, many or a size class.

d_call: TRBD2; j_call: TRBJ2-7; v_call: TRBV7-2; clone_size: few; cdr3_nt: TGTGCCAGCAGCTCTAGCGCGTCTAGCGGATACGAGCAGTACTTC; cdr3_aa: CASSSSASSGYEQYF
d_call: .; j_call: TRBJ1-1; v_call: TRBV30; clone_size: .; cdr3_nt: TGTGCCTGGAGTGTACGATACGGAGACACTGAAGCTTTCTTT; cdr3_aa: CAWSVRYGDTEAFF
d_call: TRBD2; j_call: TRBJ2-1; v_call: TRBV18; clone_size: .; cdr3_nt: TGTGCCAGCTCACCACCATCTTTCCGGGGGAGGGGCAATGAGCAGTTCTTC; cdr3_aa: CASSPPSFRGRGNEQFF
d_call: .; j_call: TRBJ1-5; v_call: TRBV7-9; clone_size: .; cdr3_nt: TGTGCCAGCAGCTTAGGAGGGGGGGGTCAGCCCCAGCATTTT; cdr3_aa: CASSLGGGGQPQHF
d_call: .; j_call: TRBJ2-5; v_call: TRBV18; clone_size: .; cdr3_nt: TGTGCCAGCTCACCTCTGGGACTTGGGACCGCTCAAGAGACCCAGTACTTC; cdr3_aa: CASSPLGLGTAQETQYF
d_call: .; j_call: TRBJ1-2; v_call: TRBV6-1; clone_size: few; cdr3_nt: TGTGCCAGCAGCAGAACAGGGCTCTATGGCTACACCTTC; cdr3_aa: CASSRTGLYGYTF
d_call: .; j_call: TRBJ2-7; v_call: TRBV9; clone_size: .; cdr3_nt: TGTGCCAGCAGCGTAAACGTCCTGGGCCCCCGCGAGCAGTACTTC; cdr3_aa: CASSVNVLGPREQYF
d_call: .; j_call: TRBJ2-4; v_call: TRBV4-1; clone_size: .; cdr3_nt: TGTGCCAGCAGCCCCCGCGGGGACTCCGCAAAATACATTCAGTACTTC; cdr3_aa: CASSPRGDSAKYIQYF
d_call: .; j_call: TRBJ2-7; v_call: TRBV5-1; clone_size: few; cdr3_nt: TGCGCCAGCAGCTTAAATCGCGAGCAGTACTTC; cdr3_aa: CASSLNREQYF
d_call: .; j_call: TRBJ1-2; v_call: TRBV20-1; clone_size: .; cdr3_nt: TGCAGTGCTAGAGAGTCAGGGGGCTACACCTTC; cdr3_aa: CSARESGGYTF
d_call: .; j_call: TRBJ2-1; v_call: TRBV29-1; clone_size: .; cdr3_nt: TGCAGCGTTGTGGGGGGGCCGAGCTCCTACAATGAGCAGTTCTTC; cdr3_aa: CSVVGGPSSYNEQFF
d_call: TRBD1; j_call: TRBJ1-2; v_call: TRBV2; clone_size: few; cdr3_nt: TGTGCCAGCAGGCGCCAAGTCGGGACAGGGACCTATGGCTACACCTTC; cdr3_aa: CASRRQVGTGTYGYTF
d_call: .; j_call: TRBJ1-3; v_call: TRBV11-2; clone_size: few; cdr3_nt: TGTGCCAGCAGCAGAACAGACCTCTCTGGAAACACCATATATTTT; cdr3_aa: CASSRTDLSGNTIYF
d_call: TRBD2; j_call: TRBJ2-1; v_call: TRBV7-8; clone_size: few; cdr3_nt: TGTGCCAGCAGCCCCCAGAGACTAGCGATAAGCTCCTACAATGAGCAGTTCTTC; cdr3_aa: CASSPQRLAISSYNEQFF
d_call: .; j_call: TRBJ2-1; v_call: TRBV6-4; clone_size: few; cdr3_nt: TGTGCCAGCAGTCGCGCCGGGACACACAATGAGCAGTTCTTC; cdr3_aa: CASSRAGTHNEQFF
d_call: .; j_call: TRBJ1-5; v_call: TRBV6-1; clone_size: .; cdr3_nt: TGTGCCAGCAGTCGGACGGGGAATCAGCCCCAGCATTTT; cdr3_aa: CASSRTGNQPQHF
d_call: TRBD1; j_call: TRBJ2-1; v_call: TRBV18; clone_size: few; cdr3_nt: TGTGCCAGCTCACCTGGGCAGGGGGCAGTCAATGAGCAGTTCTTC; cdr3_aa: CASSPGQGAVNEQFF
d_call: .; j_call: TRBJ1-1; v_call: TRBV27; clone_size: .; cdr3_nt: TGTGCCAGCAGTGCCGCCCCGACAGATCTAAACACTGAAGCTTTCTTT; cdr3_aa: CASSAAPTDLNTEAFF
d_call: .; j_call: TRBJ2-3; v_call: TRBV30; clone_size: .; cdr3_nt: TGTGCCTGGAGTAAAGGGGAACCTACAGATACGCAGTATTTT; cdr3_aa: CAWSKGEPTDTQYF
d_call: TRBD1; j_call: TRBJ2-2; v_call: TRBV25-1; clone_size: .; cdr3_nt: TGTGCCAGCAGTGACCCGGGACAGGCGGCCGGGGAGCTGTTTTTT; cdr3_aa: CASSDPGQAAGELFF
d_call: TRBD1; j_call: TRBJ2-2; v_call: TRBV7-9; clone_size: few; cdr3_nt: TGTGCCAGCCGGGACAGCCACACCGGGGAGCTGTTTTTT; cdr3_aa: CASRDSHTGELFF
d_call: .; j_call: TRBJ2-6; v_call: TRBV18; clone_size: .; cdr3_nt: TGTGCCAGCTCTTATCCGTCTGGGGCCAACGTCCTGACTTTC; cdr3_aa: CASSYPSGANVLTF
d_call: .; j_call: TRBJ1-1; v_call: TRBV18; clone_size: once; cdr3_nt: TGTGCCAGCTCACCGTTACAGGTGACGATGAACACTGAAGCTTTCTTT; cdr3_aa: CASSPLQVTMNTEAFF
d_call: .; j_call: TRBJ2-3; v_call: TRBV10-2; clone_size: .; cdr3_nt: TGCGCCAGCAGTGAGACCTTGGGTGGGCCCACAGATACGCAGTATTTT; cdr3_aa: CASSETLGGPTDTQYF
d_call: .; j_call: TRBJ1-5; v_call: TRBV5-1; clone_size: few; cdr3_nt: TGCGCCAGCAGCTTGGTAAAACCAGGGATCAGGCCCCAGCATTTT; cdr3_aa: CASSLVKPGIRPQHF
d_call: TRBD2; j_call: TRBJ2-1; v_call: TRBV7-3; clone_size: .; cdr3_nt: TGTGCCAGCGCGGGGGGCACCTACAATGAGCAGTTCTTC; cdr3_aa: CASAGGTYNEQFF
d_call: .; j_call: TRBJ1-1; v_call: TRBV19; clone_size: .; cdr3_nt: TGTGCCAGTAGTATAGACCTCAGGGGCGGCACTGAAGCTTTCTTT; cdr3_aa: CASSIDLRGGTEAFF
d_call: TRBD1; j_call: TRBJ2-5; v_call: TRBV30; clone_size: .; cdr3_nt: TGTGCCTTCCTCCGTAGGGACAGGGCCCAAGAGACCCAGTACTTC; cdr3_aa: CAFLRRDRAQETQYF
d_call: TRBD1; j_call: TRBJ2-5; v_call: TRBV5-5; clone_size: .; cdr3_nt: TGTGCCAGCAGCATTCGGACAGGGATGAATCAAGAGACCCAGTACTTC; cdr3_aa: CASSIRTGMNQETQYF
d_call: TRBD2; j_call: TRBJ2-5; v_call: TRBV5-6; clone_size: few; cdr3_nt: TGTGCCAGCAGCTTACGACCGGGACTAGCGGTGCAAGAGACCCAGTACTTC; cdr3_aa: CASSLRPGLAVQETQYF
d_call: .; j_call: TRBJ2-2; v_call: TRBV28; clone_size: few; cdr3_nt: TGTGCGACTAACGGGGGGGAGCTGTTTTTT; cdr3_aa: CATNGGELFF
d_call: TRBD1; j_call: TRBJ2-2; v_call: TRBV2; clone_size: few; cdr3_nt: TGTGCCATCAACGACAGGGGGCAAAGCGGGGAGCTGTTTTTT; cdr3_aa: CAINDRGQSGELFF
d_call: .; j_call: TRBJ1-1; v_call: TRBV13; clone_size: .; cdr3_nt: TGTGCCAGCAGCCCACCAGGGGTGAGGCGGAACACTGAAGCTTTCTTT; cdr3_aa: CASSPPGVRRNTEAFF
d_call: .; j_call: TRBJ2-7; v_call: TRBV6-5; clone_size: .; cdr3_nt: TGTGCCAGCAGCATACTCAGGGATCCATCCTACGAGCAGTACTTC; cdr3_aa: CASSILRDPSYEQYF
d_call: TRBD1; j_call: TRBJ1-6; v_call: TRBV25-1; clone_size: .; cdr3_nt: TGTGCCAGCAGGCGCGGACAGGGGGATAATTCACCCCTCCACTTT; cdr3_aa: CASRRGQGDNSPLHF
d_call: .; j_call: TRBJ2-3; v_call: TRBV6-1; clone_size: few; cdr3_nt: TGTGCCAGCAGTGAAGGACTTACATTCGCAGATACGCAGTATTTT; cdr3_aa: CASSEGLTFADTQYF
d_call: TRBD2; j_call: TRBJ2-7; v_call: TRBV9; clone_size: .; cdr3_nt: TGTGCCAGCAGCGTAGAGGCGACTAGCGGGGGTCGGGAGCAGTACTTC; cdr3_aa: CASSVEATSGGREQYF
d_call: .; j_call: TRBJ1-2; v_call: TRBV10-3; clone_size: .; cdr3_nt: TGTGCCATCAGGGCGTGGCAGGGATATGGCTACACCTTC; cdr3_aa: CAIRAWQGYGYTF
d_call: .; j_call: TRBJ2-1; v_call: TRBV30; clone_size: few; cdr3_nt: TGTGCCTGGAAGAGGGTTTATGATGAGCAGTTCTTC; cdr3_aa: CAWKRVYDEQFF
d_call: .; j_call: TRBJ2-1; v_call: TRBV5-1; clone_size: few; cdr3_nt: TGCGCCAGCAGACAAACGCTGGACGGGGGAAGTGAGCAGTTCTTC; cdr3_aa: CASRQTLDGGSEQFF
d_call: .; j_call: TRBJ2-7; v_call: TRBV19; clone_size: few; cdr3_nt: TGTGCCAGTAGTATTTACAAATTGGGCAACGAGCAGTACTTC; cdr3_aa: CASSIYKLGNEQYF
d_call: TRBD2; j_call: TRBJ2-4; v_call: TRBV7-8; clone_size: .; cdr3_nt: TGTGCCAGCAGCTTAGTAGGGCTAGCGGGTGGAAAAAACATTCAGTACTTC; cdr3_aa: CASSLVGLAGGKNIQYF
d_call: TRBD1; j_call: TRBJ1-6; v_call: TRBV19; clone_size: .; cdr3_nt: TGTGCCAGTAGTTCAGGGGGCGCAGGTTCACCCCTCCACTTT; cdr3_aa: CASSSGGAGSPLHF
d_call: .; j_call: TRBJ1-5; v_call: TRBV28; clone_size: few; cdr3_nt: TGTGCCAGCAGTTTAAGACATTCTCGGAATCAGCCCCAGCATTTT; cdr3_aa: CASSLRHSRNQPQHF
d_call: .; j_call: TRBJ2-7; v_call: TRBV19; clone_size: .; cdr3_nt: TGTGCCAGCGCGAATCAGGGGCTGGGTTCCTACGAGCAGTACTTC; cdr3_aa: CASANQGLGSYEQYF
d_call: TRBD1; j_call: TRBJ1-1; v_call: TRBV19; clone_size: few; cdr3_nt: TGTGCCAGTACCCGACAGGGTAGGATGAACACTGAAGCTTTCTTT; cdr3_aa: CASTRQGRMNTEAFF
d_call: TRBD2; j_call: TRBJ2-1; v_call: TRBV18; clone_size: .; cdr3_nt: TGTGCCAGCTCACGACAACTAGCGGGGGTCTCCTACAATGAGCAGTTCTTC; cdr3_aa: CASSRQLAGVSYNEQFF